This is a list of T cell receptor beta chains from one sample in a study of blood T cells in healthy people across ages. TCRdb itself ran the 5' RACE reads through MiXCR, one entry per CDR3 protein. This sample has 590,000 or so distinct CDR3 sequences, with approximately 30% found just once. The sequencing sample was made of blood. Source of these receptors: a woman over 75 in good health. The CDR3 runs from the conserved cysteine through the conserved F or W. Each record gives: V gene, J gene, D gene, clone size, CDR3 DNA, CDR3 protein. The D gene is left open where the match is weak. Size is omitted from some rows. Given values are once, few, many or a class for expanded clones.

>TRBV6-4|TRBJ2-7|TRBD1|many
TGTGCCAGCAGTAGAGAGCCGGGACAGGGTTACGAGCAGTACTTC
CASSREPGQGYEQYF
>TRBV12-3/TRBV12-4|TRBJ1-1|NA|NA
TGTGCCAGCAGCCCCGCGCTTAGCCAAGCTTTCTTT
CASSPALSQAFF
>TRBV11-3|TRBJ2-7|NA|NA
NA
CASSFGGGAEETRYF
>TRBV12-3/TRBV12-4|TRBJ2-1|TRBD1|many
TGTGCCAGCAGTGGGCTAGGGGGCCTCGCCTACAATGAGCAGTTCTTC
CASSGLGGLAYNEQFF
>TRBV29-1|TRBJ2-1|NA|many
TGCAGCGTTGAATTTGGCCCCGACAATGAGCAGTTCTTC
CSVEFGPDNEQFF
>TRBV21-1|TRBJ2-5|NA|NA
TGTGCCAGCAGCAATAGACTAGCGGGAGTACAAGAGACCCAGTACTTC
CASSNRLAGVQETQYF
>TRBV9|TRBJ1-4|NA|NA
TGTGCCAGCAGCGAATCGACCGCAACGGGTGAAAAACTGTTTTTT
CASSESTATGEKLFF
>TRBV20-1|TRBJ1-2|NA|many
TGCAGTCGACCGACAAGGGGGGGCCCCTATGGCTACACCTTC
CSRPTRGGPYGYTF
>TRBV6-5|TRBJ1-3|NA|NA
TGTGCCAGCAGTTTCCTAGACTCGGCAAACACCATATATTTT
CASSFLDSANTIYF
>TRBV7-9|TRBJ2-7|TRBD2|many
TGTGCCAGCAGCTCCAGCGGGGGCCGCTCCTACGAGCAGTACTTC
CASSSSGGRSYEQYF
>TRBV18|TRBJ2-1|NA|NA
TGTGCCAGCTCACCAGCAGGGCACAATGAGCAGTTCTTC
CASSPAGHNEQFF
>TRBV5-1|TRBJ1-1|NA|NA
TGCGCCAGCAGCCCCGCACTGGGCACTGAAGCTTTCTTT
CASSPALGTEAFF
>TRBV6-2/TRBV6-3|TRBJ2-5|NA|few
TGTGCCAGCAGTTACGCAGGGGCGGGGACCCAGTACTTC
CASSYAGAGTQYF
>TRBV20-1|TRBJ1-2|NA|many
TGCAGTGCTAGTGGCTTAAACACCGAGAAAGGTGGTGGCTACACCTTC
CSASGLNTEKGGGYTF
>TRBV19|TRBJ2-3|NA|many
TGTGCCAGTAGTCCAAGGAGGGCAGATACGCAGTATTTT
CASSPRRADTQYF
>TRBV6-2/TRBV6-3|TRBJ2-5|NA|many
TGTGCCAGCAGTCCCTCGCGGGGCACAGGCCAAGAGACCCAGTACTTC
CASSPSRGTGQETQYF
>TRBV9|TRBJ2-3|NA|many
TGTGCCAGCAGCGTCGAGGACTGGCCCACAGATACGCAGTATTTT
CASSVEDWPTDTQYF
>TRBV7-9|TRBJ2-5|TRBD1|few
TGTGCCAGCTACAGGGGCGCAGAAGAGACCCAGTACTTC
CASYRGAEETQYF
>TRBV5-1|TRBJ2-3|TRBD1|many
TGCGCCAGCAGCTCTGGACAGGGCCCAACAGATACGCAGTATTTT
CASSSGQGPTDTQYF
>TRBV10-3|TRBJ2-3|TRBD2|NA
TGTGCCACCGGACCCATAGCGGGAGATGGAGATACGCAGTATTTT
CATGPIAGDGDTQYF
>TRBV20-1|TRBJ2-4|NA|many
TGCAGTGCTAGAGACCGGGTCAAAAACATTCAGTACTTC
CSARDRVKNIQYF
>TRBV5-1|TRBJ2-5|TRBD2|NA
TGCGCCAGCAGCTCGGGAGCGGGGCTCGGCTCGACCCAGTACTTC
CASSSGAGLGSTQYF
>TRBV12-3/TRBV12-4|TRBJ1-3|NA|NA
TGTGCCAGCAGTTTCGTAGGGTCTGGAAACACCATATATTTT
CASSFVGSGNTIYF